This T cell receptor (beta chain) came from a study of shared clonotypes between healthy human individuals. Whole-study findings and limits: The small donor group covered limited genetic and exposure diversity.

A remark on this clone: Its antigen is undetermined.

Using immunoSEQ multiplex PCR, the repertoire was profiled, and TCRdb retains in-frame clones only, with some absent. The sample yields fewer than 2.5 million clones, roughly 93% seen once. The source material was naive CD4+ T cells from PBMCs. Subset specified: CD45RA+ positively selected. The source is a man aged 18 to 30 in good health. Some clones in this sample may be carry-over from other donors' samples.

CDR3 loop: CASSLPLGNTIYF. The CDR3 region has the DNA TGTGCCAGCTCCTTACCACTGGGAAACACCATATATTTT. The chain employs TRBV7-2 and TRBJ1-3; no clear D gene. CDR1 is SGHTA and CDR2 is FQGNSA in the germline V gene. The V end was cut by 8 bases, the J end by 4 bases, with 12 bases between. This CDR3 spans 13 amino acids.